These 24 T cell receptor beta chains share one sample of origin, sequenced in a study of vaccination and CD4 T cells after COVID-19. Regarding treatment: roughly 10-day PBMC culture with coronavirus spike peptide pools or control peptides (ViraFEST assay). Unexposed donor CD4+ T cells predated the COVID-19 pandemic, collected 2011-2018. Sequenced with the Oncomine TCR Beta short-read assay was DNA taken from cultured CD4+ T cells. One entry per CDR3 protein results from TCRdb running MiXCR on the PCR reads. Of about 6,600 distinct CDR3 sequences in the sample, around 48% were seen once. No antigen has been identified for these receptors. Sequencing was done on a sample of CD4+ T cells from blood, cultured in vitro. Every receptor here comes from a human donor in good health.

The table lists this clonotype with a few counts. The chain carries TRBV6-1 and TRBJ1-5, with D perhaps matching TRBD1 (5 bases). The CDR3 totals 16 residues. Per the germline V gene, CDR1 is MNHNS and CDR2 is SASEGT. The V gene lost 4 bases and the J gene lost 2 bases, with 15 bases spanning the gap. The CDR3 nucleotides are TGTGCCAGCAGTGTGACGAGGAGGGGACGCAATCAGCCCCAGCATTTT. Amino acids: CASSVTRRGRNQPQHF.

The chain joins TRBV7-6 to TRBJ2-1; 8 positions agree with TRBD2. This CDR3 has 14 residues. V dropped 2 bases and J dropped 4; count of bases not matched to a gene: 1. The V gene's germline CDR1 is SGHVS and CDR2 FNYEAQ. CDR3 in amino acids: CASSLRGGYNEQFF. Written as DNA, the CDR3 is TGTGCCAGCAGCTTACGGGGGGGTTACAATGAGCAGTTCTTC.

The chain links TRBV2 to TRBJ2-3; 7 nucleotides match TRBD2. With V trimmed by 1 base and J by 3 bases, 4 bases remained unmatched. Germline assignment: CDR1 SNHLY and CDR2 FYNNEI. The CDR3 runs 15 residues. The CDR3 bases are TGTGCCAGCAGTGAAGGGGCGGGAGAGACAGATACGCAGTATTTT. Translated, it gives CASSEGAGETDTQYF. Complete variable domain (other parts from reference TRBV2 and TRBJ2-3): EPEVTQTPSHQVTQMGQEVILRCVPISNHLYFYWYRQILGQKVEFLVSFYNNEISEKSEIFDDQFSVERPDGSNFTLKIRSTKLEDSAMYFCASSEGAGETDTQYFGPGTRLTVL.

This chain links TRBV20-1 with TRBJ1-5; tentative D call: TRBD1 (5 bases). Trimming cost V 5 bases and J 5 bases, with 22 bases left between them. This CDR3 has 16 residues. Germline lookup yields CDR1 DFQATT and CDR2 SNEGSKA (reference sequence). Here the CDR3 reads CSAPLRGTGSYQPQHF. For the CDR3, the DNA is TGCAGTGCTCCTCTTCGAGGGACTGGGAGTTATCAGCCCCAGCATTTT.

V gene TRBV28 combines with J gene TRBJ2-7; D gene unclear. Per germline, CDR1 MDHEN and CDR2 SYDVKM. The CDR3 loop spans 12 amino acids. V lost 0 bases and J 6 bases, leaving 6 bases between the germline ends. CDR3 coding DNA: TGTGCCAGCAGTTTATGGCGGAGCGAGCAGTACTTC. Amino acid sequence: CASSLWRSEQYF.

CDR3 sequence (DNA): TGTGCCAGCAGAGACAGGACGCCTAACTATGGCTACACCTTC. The encoded protein is CASRDRTPNYGYTF. This chain links TRBV6-1 with TRBJ1-2, with D possibly being TRBD1 (6 bases). V was cut by 6 bases and J by 0 bases, with 11 bases left in between. Per the germline V gene, CDR1 is MNHNS and CDR2 is SASEGT. The CDR3 runs 14 residues.

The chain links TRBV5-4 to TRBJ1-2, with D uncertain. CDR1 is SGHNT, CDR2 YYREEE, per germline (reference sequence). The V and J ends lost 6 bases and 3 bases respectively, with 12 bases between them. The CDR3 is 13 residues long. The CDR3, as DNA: TGTGCCAGCACCTTAAGGGTGGACTATGGCTACACCTTC. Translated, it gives CASTLRVDYGYTF.

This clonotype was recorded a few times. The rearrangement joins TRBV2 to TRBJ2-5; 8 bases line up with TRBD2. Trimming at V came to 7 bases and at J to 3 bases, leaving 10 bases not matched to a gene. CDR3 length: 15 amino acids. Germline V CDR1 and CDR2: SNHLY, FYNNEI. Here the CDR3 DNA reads TGTGCCAGCAAAGATAGGAGGCGGGGGGAAGAGACCCAGTACTTC. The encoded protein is CASKDRRRGEETQYF. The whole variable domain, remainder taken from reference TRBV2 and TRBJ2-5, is EPEVTQTPSHQVTQMGQEVILRCVPISNHLYFYWYRQILGQKVEFLVSFYNNEISEKSEIFDDQFSVERPDGSNFTLKIRSTKLEDSAMYFCASKDRRRGEETQYFGPGTRLLVL.

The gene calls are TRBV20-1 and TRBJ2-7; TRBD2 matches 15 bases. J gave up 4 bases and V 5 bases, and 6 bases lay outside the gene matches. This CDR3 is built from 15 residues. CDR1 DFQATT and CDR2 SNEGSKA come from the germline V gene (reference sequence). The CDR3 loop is CSAPGLAGGPYEQYF. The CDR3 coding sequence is TGCAGTGCTCCTGGACTAGCGGGGGGGCCTTACGAGCAGTACTTC.

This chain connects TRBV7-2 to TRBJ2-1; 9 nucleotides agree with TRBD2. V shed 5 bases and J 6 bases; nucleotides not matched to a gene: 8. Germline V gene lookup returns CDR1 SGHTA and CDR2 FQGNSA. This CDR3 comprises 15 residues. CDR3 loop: CASSPSAGGSNEQFF. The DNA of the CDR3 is TGTGCCAGCAGCCCTAGCGCGGGAGGGTCCAATGAGCAGTTCTTC.

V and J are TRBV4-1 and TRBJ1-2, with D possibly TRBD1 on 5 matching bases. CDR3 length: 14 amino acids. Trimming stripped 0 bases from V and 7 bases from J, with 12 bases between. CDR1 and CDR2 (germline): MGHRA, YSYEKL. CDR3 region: CASSQDARGSGYTF. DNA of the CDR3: TGCGCCAGCAGCCAAGATGCTCGGGGGAGTGGCTACACCTTC.

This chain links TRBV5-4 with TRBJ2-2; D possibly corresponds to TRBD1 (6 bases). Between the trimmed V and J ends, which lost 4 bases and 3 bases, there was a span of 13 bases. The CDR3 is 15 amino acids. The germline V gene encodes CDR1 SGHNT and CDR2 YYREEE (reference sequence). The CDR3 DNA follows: TGTGCCAGCAGCCTAGACAGGCTATACACCGGGGAGCTGTTTTTT. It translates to CASSLDRLYTGELFF.

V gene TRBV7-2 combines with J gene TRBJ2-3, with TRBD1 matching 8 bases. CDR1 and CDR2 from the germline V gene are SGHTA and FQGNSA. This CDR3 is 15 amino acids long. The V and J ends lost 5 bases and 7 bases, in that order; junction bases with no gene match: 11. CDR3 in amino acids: CASSPGTGAVYTQYF. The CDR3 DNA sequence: TGTGCCAGCAGCCCCGGGACAGGAGCTGTTTATACGCAGTATTTT.

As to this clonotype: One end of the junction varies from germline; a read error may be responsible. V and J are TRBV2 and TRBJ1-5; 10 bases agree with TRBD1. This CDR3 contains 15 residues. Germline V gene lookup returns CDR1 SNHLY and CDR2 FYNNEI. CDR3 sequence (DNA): TGTGCCAGCAGGGGGGACAGGGGAATCAATCGGCCCCAGCATTTT. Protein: CASRGDRGINRPQHF.

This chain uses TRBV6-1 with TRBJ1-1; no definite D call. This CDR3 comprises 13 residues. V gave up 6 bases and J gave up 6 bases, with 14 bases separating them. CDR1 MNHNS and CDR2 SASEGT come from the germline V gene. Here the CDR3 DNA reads TGTGCCAGCAGCGCGGTTCCTACTTCTGAAGCTTTCTTT. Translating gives CASSAVPTSEAFF.

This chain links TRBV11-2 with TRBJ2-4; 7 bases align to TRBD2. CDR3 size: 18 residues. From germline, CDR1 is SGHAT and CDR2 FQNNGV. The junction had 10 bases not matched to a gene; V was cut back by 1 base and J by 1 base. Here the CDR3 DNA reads TGTGCCAGCAGCTTAGGGGGAGGGATTGGAATGGCCAAAAACATTCAGTACTTC. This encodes CASSLGGGIGMAKNIQYF.

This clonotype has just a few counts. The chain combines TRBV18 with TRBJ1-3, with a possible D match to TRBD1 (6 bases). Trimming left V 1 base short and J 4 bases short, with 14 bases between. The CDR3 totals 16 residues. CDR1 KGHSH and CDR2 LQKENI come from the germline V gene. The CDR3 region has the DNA TGTGCCAGCTCACCACGGGGACACTCGGAAGGAAACACCATATATTTT. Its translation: CASSPRGHSEGNTIYF. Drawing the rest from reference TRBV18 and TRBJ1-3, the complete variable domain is NAGVMQNPRHLVRRRGQEARLRCSPMKGHSHVYWYRQLPEEGLKFMVYLQKENIIDESGMPKERFSAEFPKEGPSILRIQQVVRGDSAAYFCASSPRGHSEGNTIYFGEGSWLTVV.

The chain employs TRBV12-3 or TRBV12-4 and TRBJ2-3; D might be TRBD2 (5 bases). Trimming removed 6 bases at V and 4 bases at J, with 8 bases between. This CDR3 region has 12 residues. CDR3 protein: CASSQRADTQYF. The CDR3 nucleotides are TGTGCCAGCAGCCAGAGGGCAGATACGCAGTATTTT.

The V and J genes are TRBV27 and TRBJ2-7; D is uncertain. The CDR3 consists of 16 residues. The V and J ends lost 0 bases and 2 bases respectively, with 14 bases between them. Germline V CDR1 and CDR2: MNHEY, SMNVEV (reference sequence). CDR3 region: CASSLSGTVVPYEQYF. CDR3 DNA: TGTGCCAGCAGTTTATCAGGCACTGTCGTCCCCTACGAGCAGTACTTC.

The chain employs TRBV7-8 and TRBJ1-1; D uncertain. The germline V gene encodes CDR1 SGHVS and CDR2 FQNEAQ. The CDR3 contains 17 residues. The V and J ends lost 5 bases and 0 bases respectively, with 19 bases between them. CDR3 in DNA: TGTGCCAGCAGCCGGTCACAAGGTTTTGGGTTGAACACTGAAGCTTTCTTT. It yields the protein CASSRSQGFGLNTEAFF. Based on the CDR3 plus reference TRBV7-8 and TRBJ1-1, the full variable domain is GAGVSQSPRYKVAKRGQDVALRCDPISGHVSLFWYQQALGQGPEFLTYFQNEAQLDKSGLPSDRFFAERPEGSVSTLKIQRTQQEDSAVYLCASSRSQGFGLNTEAFFGQGTRLTVV.

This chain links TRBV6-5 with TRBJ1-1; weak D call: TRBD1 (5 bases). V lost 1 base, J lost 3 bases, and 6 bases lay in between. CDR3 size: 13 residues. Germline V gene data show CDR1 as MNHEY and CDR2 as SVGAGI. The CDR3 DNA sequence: TGTGCCAGCAGTTACTTGGGGGACACTGAAGCTTTCTTT. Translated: CASSYLGDTEAFF.

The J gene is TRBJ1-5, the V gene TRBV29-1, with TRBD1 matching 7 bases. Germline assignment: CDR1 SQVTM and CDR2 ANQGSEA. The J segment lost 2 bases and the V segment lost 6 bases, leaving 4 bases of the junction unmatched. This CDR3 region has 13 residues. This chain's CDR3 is CSVRQGGNQPQHF. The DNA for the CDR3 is TGCAGCGTCAGACAGGGAGGCAATCAGCCCCAGCATTTT. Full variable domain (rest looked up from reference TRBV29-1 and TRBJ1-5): SAVISQKPSRDICQRGTSLTIQCQVDSQVTMMFWYRQQPGQSLTLIATANQGSEATYESGFVIDKFPISRPNLTFSTLTVSNMSPEDSSIYLCSVRQGGNQPQHFGDGTRLSIL.

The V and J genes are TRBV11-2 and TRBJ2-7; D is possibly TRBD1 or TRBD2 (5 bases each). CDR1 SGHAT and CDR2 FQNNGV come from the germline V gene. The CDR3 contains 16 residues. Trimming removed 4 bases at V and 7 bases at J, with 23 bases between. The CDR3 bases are TGTGCCAGCAGCTCACTTACCGGGACCTCCCCGAGTGAGCAGTACTTC. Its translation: CASSSLTGTSPSEQYF.

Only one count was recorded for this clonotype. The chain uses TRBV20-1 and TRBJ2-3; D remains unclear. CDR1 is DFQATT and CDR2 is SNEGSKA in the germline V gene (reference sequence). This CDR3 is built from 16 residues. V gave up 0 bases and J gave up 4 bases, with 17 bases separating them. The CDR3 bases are TGCAGTGCTAGAGATCGAAGGCTAGAGGCCTCAGATACGCAGTATTTT. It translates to CSARDRRLEASDTQYF.